This T cell receptor beta chain was retrieved from a study of T cell responses to AZD1222 COVID-19 vaccine (dated by TCRdb to 2020 to 2022). The study in broad terms: AZD1222 recipients given second doses at about 4 weeks or at about 12 weeks were pooled, since spike-specific TCR depth and breadth were not found to differ between the two schedules. A total of just over 230 trial participants underwent TCR sequencing, of whom 207 had received two doses of AZD1222 and 26 had received two doses of the MenACWY control vaccine. Trial participants were enrolled by age into subgroups of 18-55, 56-69 and 70-plus years, and around 150, 29 and 61 TCR-sequenced participants, respectively, were included in these subgroups. The full study reports these points: No day 14 peak-response samples were available, so repertoires were characterized only after the peak T cell response. Nearly half of unique spike-specific TCRs reportedly recognized epitopes outside regions mutated in the B.1.351 and B.1.1.7 variants. CD4 TCRs associated with the vaccine covered the entire spike protein, and the dominant responses were in regions 160-218 and 743-854. After two AZD1222 doses, spike-specific TCR breadth and depth were significantly higher than at day 0 and than in MenACWY recipients. Participants were mostly white British, with more females than males. The authors suggested clonal diversity may have been underestimated. In the small 56-69-year group, the increase in depth fell short of significance, most likely because of low power. Conclusions about previously exposed vaccinees were limited because only six AZD1222 recipients were SARS-CoV-2 seropositive at baseline.

Interpreted using the paper, the time point label stands for: baseline before first vaccination. Samples from vaccinated people were obtained from the UK trials COV001 and COV002, which included a single-blind randomized controlled phase 2/3 trial of AZD1222 (ChAdOx1 nCoV-19) in healthy adults. For TCRbeta chain sequencing, PBMC samples from trial participants were taken at day 0 and at day 28 after the second dose. Concerning this clone: This receptor's antigen is unknown. No clone much larger than this one lies a single base away; base qualities are absent.

In the germline V gene, CDR1 corresponds to SGHDT and CDR2 to YYEEEE. The CDR3 spans 14 residues, from the cysteine through the phenylalanine. Only the CDR3 DNA is retained, 42 bases long and in frame from the first base. A distance of 5 bases separates the germline ends of V and J, which lose 0 bases and 2 bases respectively. The CDR3 regions of human TCRbeta chains were analyzed by immunosequencing. The authors processed their data as follows. Repertoire TCRs were checked for matches against a reference library of SARS-CoV-2-specific TCRs that had been generated using the MIRA antigen-specificity platform. Breadth meant the fraction of unique TCRs that were SARS-CoV-2-associated, whereas depth meant the fraction of total T cells that were SARS-CoV-2-associated. Using the MIRA data, each spike-specific TCR was mapped to the spike region that the TCR reacts to and placed in a CD4 or CD8 class. Log10-transformed breadth and depth values were compared by one-way ANOVA with Sidak's multiple comparisons tests. TCRdb holds this immuneACCESS table with in-frame rearrangements only. Some clones are missing; in checked studies, unresolved V genes explain under half, and the rest has no known cause. That table furnishes V, J and clone size, whereas the DNA furnished D and trimming. The sample contains about 150,000 clones, about nine tenths of them found a single time. The top ten constitute 15% to 20% of the sample.

The clonotype was recovered from an adult in good health. The source material was peripheral blood, sampled on day 0 of AZD1222 vaccination. The chain is assembled from TRBV5-6 and TRBJ1-4, with the D gene too uncertain to name. The CDR3 has the sequence CASSLASTNEKLFF. At the DNA level, the sequence is TGTGCCAGCAGCTTGGCCAGCACTAATGAAAAACTGTTTTTT.